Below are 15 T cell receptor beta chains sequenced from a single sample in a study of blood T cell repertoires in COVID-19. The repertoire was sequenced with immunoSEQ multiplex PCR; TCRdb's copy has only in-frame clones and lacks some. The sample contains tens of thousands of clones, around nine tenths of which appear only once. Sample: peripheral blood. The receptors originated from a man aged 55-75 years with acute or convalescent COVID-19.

CDR3 in DNA: TGTGCCAGCAGCGCCTGGACAGGGAGCTCTGAAGCTTTCTTT. It translates to CASSAWTGSSEAFF. The chain is built from TRBV7-2 and TRBJ1-1; 8 nucleotides align to TRBD1. Unmatched junction bases numbered 8, after V lost 5 bases and J lost 6 bases. The CDR3 loop spans 14 amino acids. Germline CDR1 and CDR2: SGHTA and FQGNSA.

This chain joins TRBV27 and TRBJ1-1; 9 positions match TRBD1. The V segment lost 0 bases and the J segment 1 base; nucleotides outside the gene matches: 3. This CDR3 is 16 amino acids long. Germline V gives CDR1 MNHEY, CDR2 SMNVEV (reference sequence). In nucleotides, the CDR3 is TGTGCCAGCAGTTTATCTTTGGGACAGGGGAACACTGAAGCTTTCTTT. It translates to CASSLSLGQGNTEAFF.

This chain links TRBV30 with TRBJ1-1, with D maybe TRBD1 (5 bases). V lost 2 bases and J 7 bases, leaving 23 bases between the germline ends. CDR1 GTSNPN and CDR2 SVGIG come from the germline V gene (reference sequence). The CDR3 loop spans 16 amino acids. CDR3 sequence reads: CAWSITDIYLEGEAFF. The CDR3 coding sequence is TGTGCCTGGAGTATCACGGACATCTATTTGGAGGGTGAAGCTTTCTTT.

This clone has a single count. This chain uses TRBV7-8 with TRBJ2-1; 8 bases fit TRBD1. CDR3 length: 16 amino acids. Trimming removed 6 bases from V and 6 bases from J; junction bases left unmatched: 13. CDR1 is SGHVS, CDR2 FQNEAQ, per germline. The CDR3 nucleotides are TGTGCCAGCAGGCCCCCCCATAGGACAGGGCCCAATGAGCAGTTCTTC. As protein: CASRPPHRTGPNEQFF.

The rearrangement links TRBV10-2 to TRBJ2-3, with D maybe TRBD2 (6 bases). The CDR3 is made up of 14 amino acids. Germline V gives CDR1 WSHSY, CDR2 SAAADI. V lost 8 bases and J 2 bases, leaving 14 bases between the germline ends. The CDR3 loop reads CASSMGGNTDTQYF. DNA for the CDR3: TGCGCCAGCTCGATGGGGGGTAACACAGATACGCAGTATTTT.

Written as DNA, the CDR3 is TGTGCAAGTTCCTCAGGGACAGGGTGGGATGCTGAAGCTTTCTTT. Encoded protein: CASSSGTGWDAEAFF. V is TRBV12-2 and J is TRBJ1-1; the DNA was not compared with TRBD1, the D call given in the table. TRBV12-2 has pseudogene status. This CDR3 has 15 amino acids.

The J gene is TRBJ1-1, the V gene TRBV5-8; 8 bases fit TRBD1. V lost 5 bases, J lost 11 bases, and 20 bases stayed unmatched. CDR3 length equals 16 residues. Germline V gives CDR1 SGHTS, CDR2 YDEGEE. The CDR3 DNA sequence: TGTGCCAGCAGTTTTACAGGGGATTTAGGGAACAGGGGGGCTTTCTTT. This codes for CASSFTGDLGNRGAFF. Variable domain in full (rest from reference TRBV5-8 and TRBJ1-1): EAGVTQSPTHLIKTRGQQATLRCSPISGHTSVYWYQQALGLGLQFLLWYDEGEERNRGNFPPRFSGRQFPNYSSELNVNALELEDSALYLCASSFTGDLGNRGAFFGQGTRLTVV.

The CDR3 DNA follows: TGTGCCAGCAGTTCCTTTAGCGGACAGGGGGAGTACTACGAGCAGTACTTC. Translation gives CASSSFSGQGEYYEQYF. This chain joins TRBV27 and TRBJ2-7; 10 bases align to TRBD1. This CDR3 region has 17 residues. Trimming removed 4 bases from V and 3 bases from J; junction bases left unmatched: 12. Germline V gene lookup returns CDR1 MNHEY and CDR2 SMNVEV (reference sequence).

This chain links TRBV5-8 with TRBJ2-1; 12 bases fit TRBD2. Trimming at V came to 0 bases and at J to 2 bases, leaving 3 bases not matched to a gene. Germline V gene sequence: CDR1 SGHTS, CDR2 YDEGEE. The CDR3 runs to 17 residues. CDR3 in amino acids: CASSLARTSGAYNEQFF. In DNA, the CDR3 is TGTGCCAGCAGCTTGGCCCGGACTAGCGGGGCCTACAATGAGCAGTTCTTC.

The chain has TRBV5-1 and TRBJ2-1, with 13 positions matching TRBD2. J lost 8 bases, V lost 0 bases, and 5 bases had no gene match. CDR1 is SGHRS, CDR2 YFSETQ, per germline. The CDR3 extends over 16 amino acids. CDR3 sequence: CASSLGTSGSKDEQFF. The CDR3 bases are TGCGCCAGCAGCTTGGGGACTAGCGGGAGTAAGGATGAGCAGTTCTTC. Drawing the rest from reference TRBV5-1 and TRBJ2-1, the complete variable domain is KAGVTQTPRYLIKTRGQQVTLSCSPISGHRSVSWYQQTPGQGLQFLFEYFSETQRNKGNFPGRFSGRQFSNSRSEMNVSTLELGDSALYLCASSLGTSGSKDEQFFGPGTRLTVL.

Here the CDR3 reads CASSQGNGRGSYNEQFF. CDR3 nucleotides: TGTGCCAGCAGCCAAGGGAACGGGAGGGGTTCCTACAATGAGCAGTTCTTC. The chain employs TRBV3-1 (or the pseudogene TRBV3-2) and TRBJ2-1, with 8 nucleotides matching TRBD2. V was clipped by 1 base and J by 1 base; unmatched bases: 6. Germline V gene lookup returns CDR1 LGHDT and CDR2 YNNKEL (reference sequence). CDR3 size: 17 residues.

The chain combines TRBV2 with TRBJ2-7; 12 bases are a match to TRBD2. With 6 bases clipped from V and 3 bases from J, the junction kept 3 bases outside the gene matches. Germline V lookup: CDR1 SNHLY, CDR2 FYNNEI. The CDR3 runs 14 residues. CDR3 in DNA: TGTGCCAGCAGGTCGGGACTAGCGGGCTACGAGCAGTACTTC. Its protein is CASRSGLAGYEQYF.

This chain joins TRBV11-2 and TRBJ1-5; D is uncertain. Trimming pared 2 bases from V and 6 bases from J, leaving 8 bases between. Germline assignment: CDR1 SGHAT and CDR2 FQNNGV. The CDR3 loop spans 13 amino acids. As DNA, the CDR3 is TGTGCCAGCAGCTTAAGTCAACTTCAGCCCCAGCATTTT. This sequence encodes CASSLSQLQPQHF.

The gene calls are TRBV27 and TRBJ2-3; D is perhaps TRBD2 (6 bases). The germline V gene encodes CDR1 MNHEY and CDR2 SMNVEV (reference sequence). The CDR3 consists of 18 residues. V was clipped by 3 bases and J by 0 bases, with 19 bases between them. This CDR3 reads CASSLDRWRGVSTDTQYF. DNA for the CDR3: TGTGCCAGCAGTTTGGACCGTTGGCGCGGGGTTAGCACAGATACGCAGTATTTT.

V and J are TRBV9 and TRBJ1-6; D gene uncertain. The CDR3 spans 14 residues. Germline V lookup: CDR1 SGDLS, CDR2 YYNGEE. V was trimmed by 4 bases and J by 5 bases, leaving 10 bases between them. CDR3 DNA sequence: TGTGCCAGCAGCTCACAGACAAATAATTCACCCCTCCACTTT. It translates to CASSSQTNNSPLHF.